The 27 T cell receptor beta chains given below trace back to one sample, sequenced in a study of CD8 T cells in Susac syndrome. The RNA input was roughly 0.45 to 1 ug, and it was reverse transcribed with random hexamers. In TCRdb, the immunoSEQ multiplex PCR reads were re-called with MiXCR into one record per CDR3 protein. The sample contains roughly 180,000 distinct CDR3 sequences, roughly 94% of which appear only once. Sequenced material: CD4+ T cells from PBMCs. These receptors were collected from a human donor with Susac syndrome.

This clonotype has a single count. CDR3 bases: TGTGCCAGCAGCTTAGGACACAGAGGGGTCCACGAGCAGTACTTC. Translated: CASSLGHRGVHEQYF. This rearrangement joins TRBV5-6 to TRBJ2-7, with D perhaps being TRBD1 or TRBD2 (5 bases each). From germline, CDR1 is SGHDT and CDR2 YYEEEE. There are 15 residues in the CDR3. Trimming cost V 2 bases and J 5 bases, with 17 bases left between them.

This clonotype was seen a single time. The chain links TRBV19 to TRBJ2-6, with D perhaps TRBD1 (6 bases). V lost 3 bases and J lost 4, with 19 bases in between. The germline gives CDR1 LNHDA, CDR2 SQIVND (reference sequence). The CDR3 runs to 18 residues. CDR3 sequence reads: CASSMGARQLDGANVLTF. The DNA of the CDR3 is TGTGCCAGTAGTATGGGGGCCCGACAGTTAGACGGGGCCAACGTCCTGACTTTC.

The V gene is TRBV20-1, the J gene TRBJ1-1; D uncertain. The CDR3 length is 10 residues. Looked up from germline, CDR1 is DFQATT and CDR2 is SNEGSKA (reference sequence). V lost 6 bases, J lost 4 bases, and 6 bases lay in between. The CDR3 DNA sequence: TGCAGTGCAGAGAGCACTGAAGCTTTCTTT. This encodes CSAESTEAFF.

This chain connects TRBV20-1 to TRBJ2-7; D is ambiguous. Germline V gene data show CDR1 as DFQATT and CDR2 as SNEGSKA (reference sequence). This CDR3 contains 14 residues. Deletions cut 1 base from V and 2 bases from J, with 12 bases between. CDR3 sequence (DNA): TGCAGTGCTAGAGTAATAGCTCCTACCTACGAGCAGTACTTC. This gives the protein CSARVIAPTYEQYF.

This clonotype was picked up one time. V is TRBV7-9 and J is TRBJ2-5, with D unclear. CDR3 length: 11 residues. Germline V CDR1 and CDR2: SEHNR, FQNEAQ (reference sequence). V lost 4 bases and J lost 7, with 7 bases in between. The CDR3 is CASSSVGTQYF. The CDR3 nucleotides read TGTGCCAGCAGCTCGGTCGGGACCCAGTACTTC.

The rearrangement uses TRBV5-1 and TRBJ2-1, with TRBD2 identical over 8 bases. Per germline, CDR1 SGHRS and CDR2 YFSETQ. Losses at the gene ends were 2 bases for V and 0 bases for J; bases not matched to a gene: 4. CDR3 length: 16 amino acids. The CDR3 coding sequence is TGCGCCAGCAGCTTTTACGCGGGGGGCTCCTACAATGAGCAGTTCTTC. Its translation is CASSFYAGGSYNEQFF.

This chain joins TRBV15 and TRBJ2-2; TRBD1 aligns across 7 bases. This CDR3 spans 15 amino acids. Germline CDR1 is LNHNV and CDR2 is YYDKDF (reference sequence). V lost 6 bases, J lost 6 bases, and 10 bases stayed unmatched. The CDR3 is CATSHNRQGAGELFF. CDR3 coding DNA: TGTGCCACCAGTCATAACCGACAGGGCGCCGGGGAGCTGTTTTTT.

The chain combines TRBV4-3 with TRBJ2-1; D might be TRBD2 (6 bases). Trimming pared 5 bases from V and 10 bases from J, leaving 15 bases between. Looked up from germline, CDR1 is LGHNA and CDR2 is YSLEER. This CDR3 is 13 amino acids long. CDR3 loop: CASSVSGVREQFF. Here the CDR3 DNA reads TGCGCCAGCAGCGTTTCGGGGGTACGAGAGCAGTTCTTC.

The chain uses TRBV6-5 and TRBJ2-7, with a possible D match to TRBD2 (6 bases). Trimming took off 1 base at V and 5 bases at J, with 9 bases between the two ends. Germline V CDR1 and CDR2: MNHEY, SVGAGI. This CDR3 has 13 amino acids. The CDR3 DNA is TGTGCCAGCAGTTACTTACGGGGGAACGAGCAGTACTTC. Encoded protein: CASSYLRGNEQYF.

This sequence joins TRBV5-4 and TRBJ2-3; D remains ambiguous. CDR1 SGHNT and CDR2 YYREEE come from the germline V gene (reference sequence). Deletions cut 2 bases from V and 4 bases from J, with 5 bases between. There are 12 residues in the CDR3. The CDR3 reads CASSFVADTQYF. DNA of the CDR3: TGTGCCAGCAGCTTCGTGGCAGATACGCAGTATTTT.

V gene TRBV3-1 combines with J gene TRBJ1-5; 9 bases map to TRBD1. CDR1 is LGHDT, CDR2 YNNKEL, per germline (reference sequence). V gave up 3 bases and J gave up 6 bases; unmatched junction bases: 12. CDR3 length: 17 residues. The chain's CDR3 is CASSHFHGQGLGQPQHF. The CDR3 coding sequence is TGTGCCAGCAGCCATTTCCATGGACAGGGGCTTGGTCAGCCCCAGCATTTT. The full variable domain, completed using reference TRBV3-1 and TRBJ1-5, is DTAVSQTPKYLVTQMGNDKSIKCEQNLGHDTMYWYKQDSKKFLKIMFSYNNKELIINETVPNRFSPKSPDKAHLNLHINSLELGDSAVYFCASSHFHGQGLGQPQHFGDGTRLSIL.

This clonotype was recorded only once. The V and J genes are TRBV5-1 and TRBJ1-1; D is undetermined. There are 16 residues in the CDR3. Germline V gives CDR1 SGHRS, CDR2 YFSETQ. Trimming shortened V by 0 bases and J by 0 bases, and 12 bases separated the two germline ends. As DNA, the CDR3 is TGCGCCAGCAGCTTGGGATTGGGCAGAATGAACACTGAAGCTTTCTTT. As protein: CASSLGLGRMNTEAFF.

The chain combines TRBV7-2 with TRBJ1-2, with D unresolved. V was cut by 8 bases and J by 7 bases, with 14 bases left in between. CDR1 and CDR2 (germline): SGHTA, FQGNSA. The CDR3 is 12 amino acids. The CDR3 coding sequence is TGTGCCAGCTCTCTCCCAGGCTTTGGCTACACCTTC. Translation gives CASSLPGFGYTF.

V is TRBV20-1 and J is TRBJ1-5; 8 bases line up with TRBD1. V trimming: 5 bases; J trimming: 7 bases; junction bases outside the gene matches: 10. The CDR3 length is 14 residues. Per the germline V gene, CDR1 is DFQATT and CDR2 is SNEGSKA (reference sequence). The CDR3 sequence is CSASRDRRNQPQHF. The CDR3 coding sequence is TGCAGTGCTTCCCGGGACAGGCGAAACCAGCCCCAGCATTTT.

The chain carries TRBV30 and TRBJ2-7; D is ambiguous. Germline V lookup: CDR1 GTSNPN, CDR2 SVGIG (reference sequence). The CDR3 has 16 residues. Trimming left V 5 bases short and J 0 bases short, with 20 bases between. The chain's CDR3 is CAWVHSRPISSYEQYF. The CDR3 coding sequence is TGTGCCTGGGTCCATTCTAGGCCTATTAGCTCCTACGAGCAGTACTTC.

V is TRBV20-1 and J is TRBJ1-1; 8 positions match TRBD1. The junction had 5 bases not matched to a gene; V was cut back by 6 bases and J by 2 bases. Germline-derived CDR1 and CDR2 are DFQATT and SNEGSKA (reference sequence). The CDR3 is 13 residues long. CDR3 loop: CSARTGINTEAFF. DNA for the CDR3: TGCAGTGCACGGACAGGGATAAACACTGAAGCTTTCTTT.

The V call is TRBV20-1, the J call TRBJ2-3; 11 nucleotides match TRBD2. With V trimmed by 7 bases and J by 5 bases, 5 bases remained unmatched. The CDR3 consists of 13 residues. Per germline, CDR1 DFQATT and CDR2 SNEGSKA (reference sequence). In DNA form, the CDR3 reads TGCAGTGGGCTAGCGGGAGGAGGAGATACGCAGTATTTT. This gives the protein CSGLAGGGDTQYF.

The chain is built from TRBV14 and TRBJ2-5; D is ambiguous. The CDR3 spans 15 residues. Germline-derived CDR1 and CDR2 are SGHDN and FVKESK. Trimming removed 4 bases at V and 0 bases at J, with 12 bases between. CDR3 DNA sequence: TGTGCCAGCAGCCCCGGACCTCCGTACCAAGAGACCCAGTACTTC. It is translated as CASSPGPPYQETQYF. The complete variable domain, with remaining parts taken from reference TRBV14 and TRBJ2-5, reads EAGVTQFPSHSVIEKGQTVTLRCDPISGHDNLYWYRRVMGKEIKFLLHFVKESKQDESGMPNNRFLAERTGGTYSTLKVQPAELEDSGVYFCASSPGPPYQETQYFGPGTRLLVL.

This chain joins TRBV9 and TRBJ1-5, with D perhaps matching TRBD1 (5 bases). This CDR3 is built from 15 residues. Germline V lookup: CDR1 SGDLS, CDR2 YYNGEE. V was clipped by 3 bases and J by 5 bases, with 15 bases between them. CDR3 amino acids: CASSARDGPDQPQHF. CDR3 DNA: TGTGCCAGCAGCGCGAGGGACGGGCCAGATCAGCCCCAGCATTTT.

The CDR3 here is CASSLSGALAGPYEQYF. CDR3 sequence (DNA): TGTGCCAGCAGCTTAAGCGGGGCCCTAGCGGGACCCTACGAGCAGTACTTC. V and J are TRBV7-8 and TRBJ2-7; TRBD2 aligns across 9 bases. Per germline, CDR1 SGHVS and CDR2 FQNEAQ. The CDR3 totals 17 residues. V gave up 2 bases and J gave up 2 bases; unmatched junction bases: 10.

The chain couples TRBV7-2 to TRBJ1-2, with TRBD1 matching 8 bases. V was clipped by 4 bases and J by 7 bases; unmatched bases: 11. The germline V gene has CDR1 SGHTA and CDR2 FQGNSA. This CDR3 spans 15 amino acids. The CDR3 protein is CASSSYGDRYPGYTF. The CDR3 DNA sequence: TGTGCCAGCAGCTCATACGGGGACAGGTACCCTGGCTACACCTTC. Full variable domain (outside the CDR3, taken from reference TRBV7-2 and TRBJ1-2): GAGVSQSPSNKVTEKGKDVELRCDPISGHTALYWYRQSLGQGLEFLIYFQGNSAPDKSGLPSDRFSAERTGGSVSTLTIQRTQQEDSAVYLCASSSYGDRYPGYTFGSGTRLTVV.

J is TRBJ1-2 and V is TRBV6-5; D gene uncertain. There are 15 residues in the CDR3. CDR1 and CDR2 from the germline V gene are MNHEY and SVGAGI. The V end lost 5 bases, the J end lost 2 bases, and 15 bases lay between the germline ends. The CDR3 coding sequence is TGTGCCAGCAGTCCGACCCTTTTGGAGAACTATGGCTACACCTTC. Its translation is CASSPTLLENYGYTF.

CDR3 sequence reads: CMNRGPYYGYTF. CDR3 bases: TGCATGAACAGGGGGCCCTACTATGGCTACACCTTC. This chain links TRBV23-1 with TRBJ1-2; 9 bases line up with TRBD1. TRBV23-1 is annotated as an ORF whose role is uncertain. The CDR3 is 12 residues long.

The chain links TRBV3-1 to TRBJ2-5; possible D gene TRBD2, 5 bases. CDR1 and CDR2 (germline): LGHDT, YNNKEL (reference sequence). The CDR3 spans 14 residues. Trimming shortened V by 4 bases and J by 0 bases, and 9 bases separated the two germline ends. The CDR3 bases are TGTGCCAGCAGCCTCACCGGGAACCAAGAGACCCAGTACTTC. This translates into CASSLTGNQETQYF.

The rearrangement joins TRBV5-6 to TRBJ1-4, with D uncertain. The CDR3 consists of 13 residues. V was pared by 1 base and J by 8 bases, with 9 bases between. Germline V CDR1 and CDR2: SGHDT, YYEEEE. The CDR3 loop reads CASSLPPDEKLFF. The CDR3 nucleotides read TGTGCCAGCAGCTTGCCCCCCGACGAAAAACTGTTTTTT.

The V gene is TRBV7-2, the J gene TRBJ2-7; 8 bases align to TRBD2. CDR1 is SGHTA, CDR2 FQGNSA, per germline. After removal of 5 bases from V and 2 bases from J, the junction contained 8 bases not matched to a gene. CDR3 length: 15 residues. This CDR3 reads CASSLLLADPYEQYF. The CDR3 bases are TGTGCCAGCAGCCTGCTACTAGCGGATCCCTACGAGCAGTACTTC.

The chain links TRBV29-1 to TRBJ1-1; no reliable D call. The germline gives CDR1 SQVTM, CDR2 ANQGSEA. The CDR3 is made up of 13 amino acids. V shed 3 bases and J shed 0 bases, with 8 bases lying between them. The CDR3 spells CSVDVGMNTEAFF. In DNA, the CDR3 is TGCAGCGTTGACGTAGGGATGAACACTGAAGCTTTCTTT.